The clone carrying this TCR beta chain came up once. As yet, its antigen is unknown. This CDR3 comprises 14 residues. Trimming pared 0 bases from V and 7 bases from J, leaving 10 bases between. Looked up from germline, CDR1 is WNHNN and CDR2 is SYGVQD (reference sequence). These data originate in a study of OX40 agonist ivuxolimab in advanced cancers. Study information: Ivuxolimab, which is an agonistic anti-OX40 (CD134) antibody, was administered to the patients. Notes on the study in general: Partial responders at 0.1-3.0 mg/kg had among the lowest clonal expansion.

The method was immunoSEQ multiplex PCR; TCRdb's version includes in-frame clones alone and lacks a portion of them. The sample consists of about 29,000 clones, 80% to 95% of them appearing once. Patients were ruled out by autoimmune disease history or systemic immunosuppression. The V call is TRBV10-1, the J call TRBJ2-1; D is unclear. The material sequenced was CD4+ or CD8+ T cells sorted from blood, taken in a trial of the OX40 agonist ivuxolimab. The TCR comes from an adult with an advanced solid tumor such as melanoma, head and neck, liver or kidney cancer. CDR3 in DNA: TGCGCCAGCAGTGAGTCGAAAGGGTGGAATGAGCAGTTCTTC. Translated, it gives CASSESKGWNEQFF.